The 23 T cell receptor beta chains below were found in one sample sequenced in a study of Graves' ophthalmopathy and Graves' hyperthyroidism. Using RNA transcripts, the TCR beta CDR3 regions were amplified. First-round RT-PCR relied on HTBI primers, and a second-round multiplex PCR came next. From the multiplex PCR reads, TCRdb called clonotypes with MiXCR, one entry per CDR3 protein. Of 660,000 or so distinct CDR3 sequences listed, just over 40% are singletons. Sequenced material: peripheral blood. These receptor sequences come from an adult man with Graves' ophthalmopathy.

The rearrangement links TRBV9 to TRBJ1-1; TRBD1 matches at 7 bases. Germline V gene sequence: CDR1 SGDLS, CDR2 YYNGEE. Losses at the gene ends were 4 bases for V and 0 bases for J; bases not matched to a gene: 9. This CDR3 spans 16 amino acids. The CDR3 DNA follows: TGTGCCAGCAGCCCAGGGGGACAGACTTTGAACACTGAAGCTTTCTTT. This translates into CASSPGGQTLNTEAFF.

The CDR3 sequence is CASARGSGNTIYF. The CDR3 DNA follows: TGTGCCAGCGCCCGGGGGAGCGGAAACACCATATATTTT. The chain employs TRBV6-6 and TRBJ1-3, with D maybe TRBD1 (5 bases). The CDR3 sequence is 13 residues long. Per germline, CDR1 MNHNY and CDR2 SVGAGI (reference sequence). Trimming shortened V by 8 bases and J by 4 bases, and 12 bases separated the two germline ends.

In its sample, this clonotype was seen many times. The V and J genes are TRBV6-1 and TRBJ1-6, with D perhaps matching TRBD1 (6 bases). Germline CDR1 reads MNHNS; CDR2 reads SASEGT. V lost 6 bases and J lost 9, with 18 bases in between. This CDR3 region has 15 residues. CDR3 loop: CASRQGGFPSSPLHF. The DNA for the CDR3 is TGTGCCAGCAGACAGGGTGGGTTTCCTAGTTCACCCCTCCACTTT.

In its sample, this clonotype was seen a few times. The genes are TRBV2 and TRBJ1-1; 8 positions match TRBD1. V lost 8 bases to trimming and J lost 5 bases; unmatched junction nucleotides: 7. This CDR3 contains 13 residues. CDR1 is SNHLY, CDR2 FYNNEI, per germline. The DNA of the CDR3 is TGTGCCAGCGGCGGACAGGGCGGAACTGAAGCTTTCTTT. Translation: CASGGQGGTEAFF.

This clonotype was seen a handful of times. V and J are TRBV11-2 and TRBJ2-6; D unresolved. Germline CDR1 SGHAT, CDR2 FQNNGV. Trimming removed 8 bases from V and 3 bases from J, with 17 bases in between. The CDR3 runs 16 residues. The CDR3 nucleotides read TGTGCCAGCTCACCACGAGCTGGGGTTGGGGCCAACGTCCTGACTTTC. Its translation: CASSPRAGVGANVLTF. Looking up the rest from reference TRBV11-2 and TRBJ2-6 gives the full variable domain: EAGVAQSPRYKIIEKRQSVAFWCNPISGHATLYWYQQILGQGPKLLIQFQNNGVVDDSQLPKDRFSAERLKGVDSTLKIQPAKLEDSAVYLCASSPRAGVGANVLTFGAGSRLTVL.

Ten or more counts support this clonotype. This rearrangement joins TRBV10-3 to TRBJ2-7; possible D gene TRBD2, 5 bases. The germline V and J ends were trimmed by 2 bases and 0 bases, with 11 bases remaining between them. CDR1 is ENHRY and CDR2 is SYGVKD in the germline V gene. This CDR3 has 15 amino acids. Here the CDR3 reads CAISEIEGLSYEQYF. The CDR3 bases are TGTGCCATCAGTGAGATTGAGGGCCTCTCCTACGAGCAGTACTTC.

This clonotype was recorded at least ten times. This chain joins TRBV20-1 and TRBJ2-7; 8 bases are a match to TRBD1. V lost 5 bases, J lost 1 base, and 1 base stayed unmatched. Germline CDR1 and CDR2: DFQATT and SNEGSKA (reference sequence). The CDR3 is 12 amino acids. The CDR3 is CSAGQGSYEQYF. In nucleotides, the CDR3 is TGCAGTGCTGGACAGGGTTCCTACGAGCAGTACTTC.

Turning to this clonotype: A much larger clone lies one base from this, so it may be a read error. The CDR3 loop is CSVVIYRDSYERYF. As DNA, the CDR3 is TGCAGCGTCGTAATATACAGGGATTCCTACGAGCGGTACTTC. This chain connects TRBV29-1 to TRBJ2-7; possible D gene TRBD1, 6 bases. Germline V lookup: CDR1 SQVTM, CDR2 ANQGSEA. CDR3 length: 14 amino acids.

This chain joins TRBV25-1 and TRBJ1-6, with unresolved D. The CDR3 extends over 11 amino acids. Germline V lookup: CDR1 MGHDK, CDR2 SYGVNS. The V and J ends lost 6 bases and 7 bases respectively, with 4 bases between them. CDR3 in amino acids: CASRVNSPLHF. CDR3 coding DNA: TGTGCCAGCAGGGTGAATTCACCCCTCCACTTT.

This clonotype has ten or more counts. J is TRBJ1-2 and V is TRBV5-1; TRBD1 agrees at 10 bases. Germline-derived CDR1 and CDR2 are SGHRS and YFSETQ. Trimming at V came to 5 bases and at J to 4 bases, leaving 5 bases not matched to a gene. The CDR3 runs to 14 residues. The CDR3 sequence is CASRVGDRGYGYTF. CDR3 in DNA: TGCGCCAGCAGAGTCGGGGACAGGGGCTATGGCTACACCTTC.

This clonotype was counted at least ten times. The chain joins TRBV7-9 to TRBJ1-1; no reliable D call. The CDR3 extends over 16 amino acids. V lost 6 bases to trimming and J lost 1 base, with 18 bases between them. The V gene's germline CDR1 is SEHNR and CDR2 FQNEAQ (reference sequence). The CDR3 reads CASRAKPPDPNTEAFF. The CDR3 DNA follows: TGTGCCAGCAGAGCCAAGCCCCCAGACCCGAACACTGAAGCTTTCTTT.

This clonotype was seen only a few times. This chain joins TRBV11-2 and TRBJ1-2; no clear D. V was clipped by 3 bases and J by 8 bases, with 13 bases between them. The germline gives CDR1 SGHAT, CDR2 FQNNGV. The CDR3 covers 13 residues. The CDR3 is CASSLGGLAGYTF. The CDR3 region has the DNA TGTGCCAGCAGCTTGGGCGGACTAGCGGGCTACACCTTC.

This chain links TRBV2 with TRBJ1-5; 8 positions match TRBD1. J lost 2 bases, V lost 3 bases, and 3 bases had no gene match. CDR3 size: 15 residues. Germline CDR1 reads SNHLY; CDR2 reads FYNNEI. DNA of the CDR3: TGTGCCAGCAGTGACTCGACAGGGGGCAATCAGCCCCAGCATTTT. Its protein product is CASSDSTGGNQPQHF.

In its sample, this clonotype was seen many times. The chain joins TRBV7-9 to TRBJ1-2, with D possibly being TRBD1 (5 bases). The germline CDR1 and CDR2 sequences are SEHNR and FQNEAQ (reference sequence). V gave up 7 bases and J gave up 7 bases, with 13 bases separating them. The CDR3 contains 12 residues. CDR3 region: CASTLGGFGYTF. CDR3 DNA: TGTGCCAGCACCTTGGGGGGTTTTGGCTACACCTTC.

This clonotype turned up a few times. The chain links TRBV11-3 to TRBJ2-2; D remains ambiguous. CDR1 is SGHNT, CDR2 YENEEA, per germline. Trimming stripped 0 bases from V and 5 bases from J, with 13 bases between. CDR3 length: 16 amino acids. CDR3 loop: CASSLDRKGDTGELFF. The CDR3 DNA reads TGTGCCAGCAGCTTAGATCGTAAAGGAGATACCGGGGAGCTGTTTTTT.

CDR3 sequence reads: CSVGDGGDQPQHF. The CDR3 nucleotides are TGCAGCGTAGGGGACGGGGGAGATCAGCCCCAGCATTTT. This sequence joins TRBV29-1 and TRBJ1-5; tentative D call: TRBD1 (5 bases). Per the germline V gene, CDR1 is SQVTM and CDR2 is ANQGSEA. The CDR3 runs to 13 residues. The V end lost 6 bases, the J end lost 5 bases, and 14 bases lay between the germline ends.

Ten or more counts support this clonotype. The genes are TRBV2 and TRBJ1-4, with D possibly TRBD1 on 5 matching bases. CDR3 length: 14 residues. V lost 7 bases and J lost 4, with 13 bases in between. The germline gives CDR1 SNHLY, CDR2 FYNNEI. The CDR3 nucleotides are TGTGCCAGCACGGGGGAGTCCCATAATGAAAAACTGTTTTTT. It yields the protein CASTGESHNEKLFF.

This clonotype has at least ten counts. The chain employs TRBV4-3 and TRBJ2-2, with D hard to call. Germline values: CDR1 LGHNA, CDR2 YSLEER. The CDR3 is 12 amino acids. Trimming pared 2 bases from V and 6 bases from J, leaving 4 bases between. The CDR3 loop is CASSQTPGELFF. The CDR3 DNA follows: TGCGCCAGCAGCCAAACCCCCGGGGAGCTGTTTTTT.

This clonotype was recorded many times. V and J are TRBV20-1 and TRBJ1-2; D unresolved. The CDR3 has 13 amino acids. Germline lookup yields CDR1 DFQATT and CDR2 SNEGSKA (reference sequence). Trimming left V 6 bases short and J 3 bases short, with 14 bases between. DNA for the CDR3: TGCAGTGCCCGCTCCGAGAGCGACTATGGCTACACCTTC. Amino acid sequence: CSARSESDYGYTF.

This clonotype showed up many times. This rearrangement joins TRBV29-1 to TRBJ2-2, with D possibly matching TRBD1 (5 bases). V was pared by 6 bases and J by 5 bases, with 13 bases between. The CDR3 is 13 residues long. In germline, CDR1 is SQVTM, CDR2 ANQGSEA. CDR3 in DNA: TGCAGCGTCGACCAACAGGAAACCGGGGAGCTGTTTTTT. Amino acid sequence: CSVDQQETGELFF.

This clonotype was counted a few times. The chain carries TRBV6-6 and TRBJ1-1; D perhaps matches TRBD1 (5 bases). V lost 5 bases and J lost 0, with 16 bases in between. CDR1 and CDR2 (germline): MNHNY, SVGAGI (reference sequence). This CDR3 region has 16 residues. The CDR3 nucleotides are TGTGCCAGCAGTGAAGCCCTGGCAGGGTTGAACACTGAAGCTTTCTTT. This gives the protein CASSEALAGLNTEAFF.

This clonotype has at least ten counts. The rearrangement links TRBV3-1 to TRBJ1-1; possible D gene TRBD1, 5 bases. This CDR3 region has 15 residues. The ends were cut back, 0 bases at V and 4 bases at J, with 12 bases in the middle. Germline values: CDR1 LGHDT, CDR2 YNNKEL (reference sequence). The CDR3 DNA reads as TGTGCCAGCAGCCAAGATTCGGGGGAGGGCACTGAAGCTTTCTTT. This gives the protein CASSQDSGEGTEAFF.

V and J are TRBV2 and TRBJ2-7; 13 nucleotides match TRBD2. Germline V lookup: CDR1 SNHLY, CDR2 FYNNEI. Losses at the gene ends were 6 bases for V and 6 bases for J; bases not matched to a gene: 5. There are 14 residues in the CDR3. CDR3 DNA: TGTGCCAGCAGAGGACTAGCGGGAGACTGCGAGCAGTACTTC. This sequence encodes CASRGLAGDCEQYF.